Below are 17 T cell receptor beta chains sequenced from a single sample in a study of T cell changes during pregnancy in multiple sclerosis. Assay used: immunoSEQ multiplex PCR; TCRdb lists only in-frame clones, some missing. The table has about 28,000 clones, roughly 91% seen once. Sequences were derived from CD4+ T cells from peripheral blood mononuclear cells, sampled in the first trimester of pregnancy. The source of these receptors is a female donor in good health, enrolled as a control in a pregnancy study.

The chain recombines TRBV11-2 with TRBJ1-4, with 9 bases that match TRBD1. Trimming cost V 1 base and J 3 bases; bases outside gene matches: 6. Germline CDR1 is SGHAT and CDR2 is FQNNGV. The CDR3 extends over 17 amino acids. CDR3 nucleotides: TGTGCCAGCAGCTTAGGGGACAGGGCAGTCCCTAATGAAAAACTGTTTTTT. The encoded protein is CASSLGDRAVPNEKLFF.

J is TRBJ1-5 and V is TRBV7-8; D is ambiguous. Germline lookup yields CDR1 SGHVS and CDR2 FQNEAQ. Trimming pared 0 bases from V and 7 bases from J, leaving 10 bases between. This CDR3 is built from 14 residues. The CDR3 region is CASSLAEGGQPQHF. CDR3 in DNA: TGTGCCAGCAGCTTAGCGGAGGGAGGGCAGCCCCAGCATTTT. Combining the CDR3 with reference TRBV7-8 and TRBJ1-5 gives the whole variable domain GAGVSQSPRYKVAKRGQDVALRCDPISGHVSLFWYQQALGQGPEFLTYFQNEAQLDKSGLPSDRFFAERPEGSVSTLKIQRTQQEDSAVYLCASSLAEGGQPQHFGDGTRLSIL.

This clone appeared once. The chain carries TRBV27 and TRBJ1-5, with a weak D call TRBD1 (5 bases). CDR3 length: 18 residues. V dropped 6 bases and J dropped 5 bases, with 26 bases sitting between them. Germline CDR1 is MNHEY and CDR2 is SMNVEV (reference sequence). The CDR3 reads CASREVSWGQGGDQPQHF. CDR3 sequence (DNA): TGTGCCAGCAGGGAAGTCTCATGGGGTCAGGGAGGGGATCAGCCCCAGCATTTT.

V is TRBV7-3 and J is TRBJ2-7, with 7 bases fitting TRBD1. This CDR3 has 13 residues. J lost 4 bases, V lost 5 bases, and 5 bases had no gene match. Germline assignment: CDR1 SGHTA and CDR2 FQGTGA. The CDR3 DNA follows: TGTGCCAGCAGCGCCTCAGGGGGTTACGAGCAGTACTTC. The encoded protein is CASSASGGYEQYF.

The gene calls are TRBV10-1 and TRBJ2-3; D is unresolved. This CDR3 contains 12 residues. CDR1 and CDR2 (germline): WNHNN, SYGVQD (reference sequence). The germline V and J ends were trimmed by 3 bases and 6 bases, with 7 bases remaining between them. The CDR3 DNA reads TGCGCCAGCAGTGAAGCATCCGATACGCAGTATTTT. Its protein product is CASSEASDTQYF.

The CDR3 is CASSPRGGGGLADTQYF. CDR3 sequence (DNA): TGTGCCAGCAGCCCCAGGGGTGGGGGGGGGCTGGCAGATACGCAGTATTTT. The chain is built from TRBV9 and TRBJ2-3, with D possibly matching TRBD2 (7 bases). Trimming removed 4 bases from V and 4 bases from J, with 22 bases in between. Looked up from germline, CDR1 is SGDLS and CDR2 is YYNGEE. The length of the CDR3 is 17 residues.

V usage is TRBV28 and J usage is TRBJ1-5; D gene ambiguous. Germline CDR1 is MDHEN and CDR2 is SYDVKM. The CDR3 contains 15 residues. Trimming left V 3 bases short and J 1 base short, with 10 bases between. CDR3 amino acids: CASSLEGMSNQPQHF. Here the CDR3 DNA reads TGTGCCAGCAGTTTGGAGGGAATGAGCAATCAGCCCCAGCATTTT.

The V call is TRBV11-3, the J call TRBJ2-1, with D tentatively TRBD1 (6 bases). Trimming took off 4 bases at V and 8 bases at J, with 15 bases between the two ends. The CDR3 extends over 14 amino acids. Germline values: CDR1 SGHNT, CDR2 YENEEA. The CDR3 DNA sequence: TGTGCCAGCAGCTCCACACAGGGTGGGGATGAGCAGTTCTTC. Translating gives CASSSTQGGDEQFF.

This rearrangement joins TRBV28 to TRBJ1-1, with D possibly matching TRBD1 (6 bases). CDR3 length equals 13 residues. The V end lost 5 bases, the J end lost 3 bases, and 10 bases lay between the germline ends. Germline loops: CDR1 MDHEN, CDR2 SYDVKM. The chain's CDR3 is CASSRHRDTEAFF. CDR3 sequence (DNA): TGTGCCAGCAGTCGTCACAGGGACACTGAAGCTTTCTTT. The entire variable domain, with the rest obtained from reference TRBV28 and TRBJ1-1, is as follows: DVKVTQSSRYLVKRTGEKVFLECVQDMDHENMFWYRQDPGLGLRLIYFSYDVKMKEKGDIPEGYSVSREKKERFSLILESASTNQTSMYLCASSRHRDTEAFFGQGTRLTVV.

This sequence joins TRBV2 and TRBJ2-1; no definite D call. This CDR3 spans 15 amino acids. The germline V and J ends were trimmed by 4 bases and 0 bases, with 10 bases remaining between them. Germline V gives CDR1 SNHLY, CDR2 FYNNEI. The CDR3 here is CASSGALFSYNEQFF. DNA of the CDR3: TGTGCCAGCAGTGGGGCCCTTTTCTCCTACAATGAGCAGTTCTTC.

The gene calls are TRBV7-6 and TRBJ2-2, with 10 bases identical to TRBD2. Trimming at V came to 2 bases and at J to 4 bases, leaving 4 bases not matched to a gene. The germline gives CDR1 SGHVS, CDR2 FNYEAQ. The CDR3 is 16 amino acids. Here the CDR3 reads CASSLSQRGGTGELFF. The DNA for the CDR3 is TGTGCCAGCAGCTTATCCCAGCGGGGGGGCACCGGGGAGCTGTTTTTT.

The J gene is TRBJ2-3, the V gene TRBV19, with 8 bases that match TRBD2. Losses at the gene ends were 7 bases for V and 1 base for J; bases not matched to a gene: 4. There are 14 residues in the CDR3. Per germline, CDR1 LNHDA and CDR2 SQIVND (reference sequence). As DNA, the CDR3 is TGTGCCAGTACCCCACTAGCGGGCACAGATACGCAGTATTTT. The encoded protein is CASTPLAGTDTQYF.

The chain has TRBV5-4 and TRBJ1-1, with 10 nucleotides matching TRBD1. The CDR3 sequence is 16 residues long. From germline, CDR1 is SGHNT and CDR2 YYREEE (reference sequence). Unmatched junction bases numbered 4, after V lost 2 bases and J lost 0 bases. This chain's CDR3 is CASSFPGQGMNTEAFF. CDR3 coding DNA: TGTGCCAGCAGCTTTCCGGGACAGGGGATGAACACTGAAGCTTTCTTT.

Only one count was recorded for this clone. The rearrangement uses TRBV7-3 and TRBJ2-5; 9 bases align to TRBD2. The CDR3 runs 14 residues. Germline V lookup: CDR1 SGHTA, CDR2 FQGTGA. The ends lost 4 bases at V and 4 bases at J; junction bases unmatched: 4. As DNA, the CDR3 is TGTGCCAGCAGCTATAGCGGGAGCTTAGAGACCCAGTACTTC. This translates into CASSYSGSLETQYF.

This clone has a handful of counts. The chain links TRBV6-4 to TRBJ1-1, with D maybe TRBD1 (5 bases). Germline V CDR1 and CDR2: MRHNA, SNTAGT. The CDR3 sequence is 13 residues long. V gave up 4 bases and J gave up 1 base, with 7 bases separating them. This CDR3 is CASSVRANTEAFF. CDR3 in DNA: TGTGCCAGCAGTGTCAGGGCGAACACTGAAGCTTTCTTT.

This chain uses TRBV29-1 with TRBJ2-5, with 9 bases matching TRBD1. Trimming removed 0 bases from V and 4 bases from J; junction bases left unmatched: 12. The CDR3 loop spans 17 amino acids. Germline V gene data show CDR1 as SQVTM and CDR2 as ANQGSEA. The CDR3 sequence: CSVEEDRDRVFPETQYF. The DNA of the CDR3 is TGCAGCGTTGAAGAAGACCGGGACAGGGTATTTCCAGAGACCCAGTACTTC.

The rearrangement joins TRBV7-2 to TRBJ2-1; D ambiguous. Deletions cut 2 bases from V and 0 bases from J, with 14 bases between. CDR3 length: 17 residues. Looked up from germline, CDR1 is SGHTA and CDR2 is FQGNSA. The DNA for the CDR3 is TGTGCCAGCAGCTTAAATGAAGCGCTAAGCTCCTACAATGAGCAGTTCTTC. Protein product: CASSLNEALSSYNEQFF.